The 18 T cell receptor beta chains reported below all come from one sample, sequenced in a study of T-cell reconstitution after alpha-beta-depleted transplantation in children. TCRbeta library preparation incorporated unique molecular identifiers. TCRdb independently ran MiXCR on the PCR reads; one entry per CDR3 protein. The sample shows hundreds of thousands of distinct CDR3 sequences, approximately 17% of them seen only once. The sequences come from PBMCs from the stem cell graft donor, collected from the stem cell graft. These receptors all come from a human donor who donated a stem cell graft to a child with acute myeloid leukemia.

This clonotype has a count of ten or more. The chain combines TRBV20-1 with TRBJ1-2; 9 nucleotides line up with TRBD1. The ends lost 5 bases at V and 6 bases at J; junction bases unmatched: 4. The germline V gene has CDR1 DFQATT and CDR2 SNEGSKA (reference sequence). The CDR3 runs to 12 residues. CDR3 amino acids: CSAQQGANGYTF. The CDR3, as DNA: TGCAGTGCTCAACAGGGGGCGAATGGCTACACCTTC.

This clonotype was counted ten times or more. The chain joins TRBV20-1 to TRBJ2-1, with 14 nucleotides matching TRBD2. The V segment lost 6 bases and the J segment 8 bases; nucleotides outside the gene matches: 12. The length of the CDR3 is 16 residues. The germline CDR1 and CDR2 sequences are DFQATT and SNEGSKA (reference sequence). Here the CDR3 DNA reads TGCAGTGCGCCCCGACTAGCGGGGGGGAATTTGGATGAGCAGTTCTTC. Its translation: CSAPRLAGGNLDEQFF.

This clonotype was counted ten times or more. This chain connects TRBV12-3 or TRBV12-4 to TRBJ1-5; 10 nucleotides line up with TRBD1. The junction had 4 bases not matched to a gene; V was cut back by 4 bases and J by 7 bases. The CDR3 is 14 amino acids. CDR3 sequence reads: CASSYGTGEQPQHF. In nucleotides, the CDR3 is TGTGCCAGCAGTTACGGGACAGGGGAACAGCCCCAGCATTTT.

The rearrangement uses TRBV18 and TRBJ2-1, with D hard to call. From germline, CDR1 is KGHSH and CDR2 LQKENI. The CDR3 consists of 13 residues. The V end was cut by 5 bases, the J end by 9 bases, with 14 bases between. CDR3 amino acids: CASSARVEGEQFF. In DNA, the CDR3 is TGTGCCAGCTCAGCTAGGGTAGAAGGTGAGCAGTTCTTC.

The chain joins TRBV7-9 to TRBJ1-5, with D unresolved. V was cut by 5 bases and J by 1 base, with 12 bases left in between. The CDR3 runs 15 residues. Germline V gene sequence: CDR1 SEHNR, CDR2 FQNEAQ (reference sequence). The CDR3 DNA follows: TGTGCCAGCAGCCGCCAAGGGCGAAGCAATCAGCCCCAGCATTTT. Translation gives CASSRQGRSNQPQHF.

This clonotype was counted at least ten times. The rearrangement links TRBV12-3 or TRBV12-4 to TRBJ2-1; a weak D match, TRBD2 (6 bases). This CDR3 region has 15 residues. V gave up 7 bases and J gave up 4 bases, with 17 bases separating them. The CDR3 loop is CASTTKAGSYNEQFF. CDR3 in DNA: TGTGCCAGCACCACAAAGGCGGGGAGTTACAATGAGCAGTTCTTC.

The rearrangement joins TRBV6-1 to TRBJ2-3, with 8 bases that match TRBD1. CDR3 length equals 12 residues. V shed 7 bases, J shed 6 bases, and the junction held 3 bases outside the gene matches. Looked up from germline, CDR1 is MNHNS and CDR2 is SASEGT. The chain's CDR3 is CASTNRGDTQYF. CDR3 DNA: TGTGCCAGCACGAACAGGGGGGATACGCAGTATTTT.

This clonotype was seen ten or more times. J is TRBJ2-7 and V is TRBV12-3 or TRBV12-4; D perhaps matches TRBD2 (6 bases). The CDR3 consists of 14 residues. Trimming pared 3 bases from V and 0 bases from J, leaving 9 bases between. CDR3 loop: CASSFPGSSYEQYF. The CDR3 bases are TGTGCCAGCAGTTTCCCCGGGAGCTCCTACGAGCAGTACTTC.

V is TRBV14 and J is TRBJ2-1, with unresolved D. Germline V gene lookup returns CDR1 SGHDN and CDR2 FVKESK. The CDR3 is 16 amino acids. V was shortened by 0 bases and J by 9 bases, with 18 bases between the two germline ends. DNA of the CDR3: TGTGCCAGCAGCCAAGAGAGCACTAAGGGCTTCGGTGAGCAGTTCTTC. This sequence encodes CASSQESTKGFGEQFF.

This clonotype showed up many times. This chain connects TRBV15 to TRBJ1-5; D call uncertain. This CDR3 has 13 amino acids. V was clipped by 0 bases and J by 5 bases, with 5 bases between them. CDR1 is LNHNV, CDR2 YYDKDF, per germline (reference sequence). CDR3: CATSRDRYQPQHF. The CDR3 DNA follows: TGTGCCACCAGCAGAGATCGTTATCAGCCCCAGCATTTT.

The count of this clonotype is one. A much larger clone differs by one base, so this may be a read error. The chain links TRBV29-1 to TRBJ2-7, with TRBD1 matching over 8 bases. This CDR3 has 13 amino acids. With 5 bases clipped from V and 7 bases from J, the junction kept 10 bases outside the gene matches. From germline, CDR1 is SQVTM and CDR2 ANQGSEA. The CDR3 bases are TGCAGCGTTTGGGGACAGGCGGTCGGGGAGCAGTACTTC. Its protein is CSVWGQAVGEQYF.

The rearrangement links TRBV5-1 to TRBJ1-6; 9 nucleotides agree with TRBD1. CDR3 length equals 14 residues. The V and J ends lost 4 bases and 10 bases, in that order; junction bases with no gene match: 6. Germline loops: CDR1 SGHRS, CDR2 YFSETQ. In DNA form, the CDR3 reads TGCGCCAGCAGCGGGGGACAGGGTTGGTCACCCCTCCACTTT. Amino acid sequence: CASSGGQGWSPLHF.

This clonotype was found once. The V and J genes are TRBV11-2 and TRBJ2-5, with D possibly matching TRBD1 (6 bases). CDR1 and CDR2 (germline): SGHAT, FQNNGV. There are 15 residues in the CDR3. The V and J ends lost 3 bases and 2 bases respectively, with 13 bases between them. CDR3 region: CASSFGTGRQETQYF. CDR3 DNA sequence: TGTGCCAGCAGCTTCGGAACAGGGAGACAAGAGACCCAGTACTTC.

Ten or more counts support this clonotype. The chain combines TRBV4-3 with TRBJ2-7; TRBD1 agrees at 7 bases. This CDR3 spans 15 amino acids. CDR1 and CDR2 (germline): LGHNA, YSLEER. Trimming removed 0 bases from V and 4 bases from J; junction bases left unmatched: 6. CDR3 bases: TGCGCCAGCAGCCAAGATGAGACAGGGCCTTACGAGCAGTACTTC. Encoded protein: CASSQDETGPYEQYF.

The V call is TRBV7-2, the J call TRBJ2-7; D perhaps matches TRBD2 (6 bases). The length of the CDR3 is 14 residues. V lost 3 bases, J lost 7 bases, and 16 bases lay in between. Per the germline V gene, CDR1 is SGHTA and CDR2 is FQGNSA. CDR3 residues: CASSFPSQGREQYF. CDR3 nucleotides: TGTGCCAGCAGCTTCCCATCCCAAGGGAGGGAGCAGTACTTC.

This clonotype has at least ten counts. The gene calls are TRBV20-1 and TRBJ2-3; D assignment may be TRBD1 or TRBD2 (5 bases each). The CDR3 covers 11 residues. CDR1 and CDR2 from the germline V gene are DFQATT and SNEGSKA (reference sequence). In DNA, the CDR3 is TGCGTCTATTCGGGGCTTGATACGCAGTATTTT. Its translation: CVYSGLDTQYF.

This clonotype was observed many times. The CDR3 DNA is TGCAGTGCTAGGACCCCCCAACTAGCGGGGGGGAGCACAGATACGCAGTATTTT. It yields the protein CSARTPQLAGGSTDTQYF. The chain uses TRBV20-1 and TRBJ2-3; TRBD2 agrees at 13 bases. The CDR3 has 18 residues. The germline gives CDR1 DFQATT, CDR2 SNEGSKA (reference sequence). With 3 bases clipped from V and 0 bases from J, the junction kept 9 bases outside the gene matches.

This chain joins TRBV27 and TRBJ2-5, with TRBD1 matching 9 bases. The germline V gene encodes CDR1 MNHEY and CDR2 SMNVEV (reference sequence). The trim removed 4 bases at V and 4 bases at J, leaving 7 bases unmatched. The CDR3 contains 15 residues. Here the CDR3 DNA reads TGTGCCAGCAGTTCCCGGACAGGGGTGTCAGAGACCCAGTACTTC. Translating it yields CASSSRTGVSETQYF.